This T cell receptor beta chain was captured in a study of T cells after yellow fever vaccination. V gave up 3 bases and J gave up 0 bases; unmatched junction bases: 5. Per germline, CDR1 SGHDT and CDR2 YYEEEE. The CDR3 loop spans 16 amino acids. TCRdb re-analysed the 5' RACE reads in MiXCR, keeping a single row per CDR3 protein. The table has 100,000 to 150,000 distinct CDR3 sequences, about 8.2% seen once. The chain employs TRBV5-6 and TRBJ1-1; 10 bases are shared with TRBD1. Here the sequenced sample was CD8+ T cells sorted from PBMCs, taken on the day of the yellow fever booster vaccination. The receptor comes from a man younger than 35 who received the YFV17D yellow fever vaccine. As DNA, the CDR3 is TGTGCCAGCAGCTCGACAGGGGGCACCATGAACACTGAAGCTTTCTTT. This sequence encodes CASSSTGGTMNTEAFF.